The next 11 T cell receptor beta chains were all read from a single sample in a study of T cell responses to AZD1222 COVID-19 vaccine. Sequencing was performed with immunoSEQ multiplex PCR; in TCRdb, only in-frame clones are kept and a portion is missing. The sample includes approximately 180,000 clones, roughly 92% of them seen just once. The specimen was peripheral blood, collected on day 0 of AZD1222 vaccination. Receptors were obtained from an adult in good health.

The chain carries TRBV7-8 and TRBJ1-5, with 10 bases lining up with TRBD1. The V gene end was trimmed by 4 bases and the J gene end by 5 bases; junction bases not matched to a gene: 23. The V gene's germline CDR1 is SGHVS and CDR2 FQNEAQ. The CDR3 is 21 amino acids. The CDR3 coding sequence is TGTGCCAGCAGCTCAATTTGGGGGGGACAGGGGAGAAGCGGAGCTTATCAGCCCCAGCATTTT. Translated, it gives CASSSIWGGQGRSGAYQPQHF.

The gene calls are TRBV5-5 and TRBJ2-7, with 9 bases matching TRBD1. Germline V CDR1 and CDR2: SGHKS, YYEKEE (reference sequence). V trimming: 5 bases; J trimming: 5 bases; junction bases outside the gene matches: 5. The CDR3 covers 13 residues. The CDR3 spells CASRLQGADEQYF. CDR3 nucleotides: TGTGCCAGCAGGCTACAGGGGGCGGACGAGCAGTACTTC.

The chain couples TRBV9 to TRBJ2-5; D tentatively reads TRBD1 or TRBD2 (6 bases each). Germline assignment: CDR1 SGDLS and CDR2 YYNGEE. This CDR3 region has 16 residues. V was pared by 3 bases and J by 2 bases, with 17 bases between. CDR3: CASSARGGGWQETQYF. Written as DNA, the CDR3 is TGTGCCAGCAGCGCGAGAGGGGGAGGATGGCAAGAGACCCAGTACTTC.

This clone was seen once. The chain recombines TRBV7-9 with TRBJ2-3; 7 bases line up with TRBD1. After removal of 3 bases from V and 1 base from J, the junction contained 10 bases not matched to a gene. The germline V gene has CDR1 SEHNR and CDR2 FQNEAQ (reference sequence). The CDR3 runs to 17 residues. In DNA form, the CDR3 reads TGTGCCAGCAGCTTTTCCCGGGACAGTTTTCGCACAGATACGCAGTATTTT. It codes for CASSFSRDSFRTDTQYF. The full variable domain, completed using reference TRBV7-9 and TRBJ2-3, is DTGVSQNPRHKITKRGQNVTFRCDPISEHNRLYWYRQTLGQGPEFLTYFQNEAQLEKSRLLSDRFSAERPKGSFSTLEIQRTEQGDSAMYLCASSFSRDSFRTDTQYFGPGTRLTVL.

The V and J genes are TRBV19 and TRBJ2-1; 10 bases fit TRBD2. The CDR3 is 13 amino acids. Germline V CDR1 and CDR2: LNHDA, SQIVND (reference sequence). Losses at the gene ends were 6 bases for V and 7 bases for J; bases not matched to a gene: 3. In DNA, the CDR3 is TGTGCCAGTAGCCCGGGACTAGCGAATGAGCAGTTCTTC. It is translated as CASSPGLANEQFF.

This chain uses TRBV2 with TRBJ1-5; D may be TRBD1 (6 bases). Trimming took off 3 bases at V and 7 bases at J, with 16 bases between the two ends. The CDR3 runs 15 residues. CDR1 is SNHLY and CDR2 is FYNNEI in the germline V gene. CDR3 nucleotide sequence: TGTGCCAGCAGTGAGGGGGGGGCCGAGAAACAGCCCCAGCATTTT. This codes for CASSEGGAEKQPQHF.

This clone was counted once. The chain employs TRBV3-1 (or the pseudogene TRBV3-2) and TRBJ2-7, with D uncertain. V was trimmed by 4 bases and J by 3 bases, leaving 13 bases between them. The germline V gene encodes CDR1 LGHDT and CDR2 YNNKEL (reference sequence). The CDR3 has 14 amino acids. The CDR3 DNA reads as TGTGCCAGCAGCCCGAGCCTAAACTTCTACGAGCAGTACTTC. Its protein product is CASSPSLNFYEQYF.

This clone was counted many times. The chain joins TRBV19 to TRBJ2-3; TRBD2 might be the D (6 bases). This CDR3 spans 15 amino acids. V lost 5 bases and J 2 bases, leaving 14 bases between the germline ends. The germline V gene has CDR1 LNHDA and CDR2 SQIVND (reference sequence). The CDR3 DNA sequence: TGTGCCAGTAGTCCCGGGACTTACGACACAGATACGCAGTATTTT. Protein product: CASSPGTYDTDTQYF.

CDR3 nucleotides: TGTGCTAGTGGTTTGGCCTTGGACAGGGGTAATTCACCCCTCCACTTT. Its protein product is CASGLALDRGNSPLHF. The V and J genes are TRBV12-5 and TRBJ1-6; 9 bases align to TRBD1. This CDR3 contains 16 residues. The J segment lost 6 bases and the V segment lost 1 base, leaving 4 bases of the junction unmatched. CDR1 LGHNT and CDR2 FRNRAP come from the germline V gene. The variable domain in full, completed from reference TRBV12-5 and TRBJ1-6, reads DARVTQTPRHKVTEMGQEVTMRCQPILGHNTVFWYRQTMMQGLELLAYFRNRAPLDDSGMPKDRFSAEMPDATLATLKIQPSEPRDSAVYFCASGLALDRGNSPLHFGNGTRLTVT.

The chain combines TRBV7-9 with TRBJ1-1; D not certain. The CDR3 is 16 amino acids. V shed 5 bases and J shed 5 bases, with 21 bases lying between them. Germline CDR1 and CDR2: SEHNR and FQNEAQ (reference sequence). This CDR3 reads CASSPLDFPRRTEAFF. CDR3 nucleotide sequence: TGTGCCAGCAGCCCACTGGACTTTCCCCGGCGGACTGAAGCTTTCTTT.

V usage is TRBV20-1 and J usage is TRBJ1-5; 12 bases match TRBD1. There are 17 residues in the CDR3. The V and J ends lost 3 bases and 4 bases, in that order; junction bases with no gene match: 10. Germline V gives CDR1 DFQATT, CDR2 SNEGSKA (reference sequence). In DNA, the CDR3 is TGCAGTGCTAGTCGCTTGGGACAGGGGGCTAGGAATCAGCCCCAGCATTTT. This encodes CSASRLGQGARNQPQHF.